Listed below are T cell receptor beta chains from one sample, sequenced in a study of blood T cell repertoires in COVID-19. Generated by immunoSEQ multiplex PCR, the TCRdb table keeps only in-frame clones and is missing some. The table shows about 340,000 clones, with approximately 91% occurring only once. Sequenced sample: peripheral blood. The origin of the receptors is a woman between 70 and 85 years old with COVID-19, enrolled during active disease. The CDR3 runs from the conserved cysteine through the conserved F or W. The order of the fields is J gene, clone size, V gene, D gene, CDR3 DNA, CDR3 protein. D genes are given only for firm matches. For some rows the clone size is stated as once, few or many, or as a class when expanded; others skip it.

TRBJ1-1 | - | TRBV19 | - | TGTGCCAGTAGCCGGGGTACAGGGACCTTGAACACTGAAGCTTTCTTT | CASSRGTGTLNTEAFF
TRBJ2-7 | - | TRBV6-4 | - | TGTGCCAGCAGTGACCCCGACAACGAGCAGTACTTC | CASSDPDNEQYF
TRBJ2-7 | - | TRBV4-1 | - | TGCGCCAGCAGCCAAGTAATCAGGGCCTTTTTTTACGAGCAGTACTTC | CASSQVIRAFFYEQYF
TRBJ2-7 | - | TRBV10-1 | - | TGCGCCAGCAGTGACGGACAAGCCTACGAGCAGTACTTC | CASSDGQAYEQYF
TRBJ2-1 | - | TRBV7-8 | - | TGTGCCAGCAGCTTAGCGTTGTCAGGCCAAAGGTACTACAATGAGCAGTTCTTC | CASSLALSGQRYYNEQFF
TRBJ1-1 | - | TRBV28 | - | TGTGCCAGCAGTCGGGCAGGGGAGGGGACTGAAGCTTTCTTT | CASSRAGEGTEAFF
TRBJ1-1 | - | TRBV12-5 | TRBD1 | TGTGCTAGTGGTTTACTGACAGGGGTCACTGAAGCTTTCTTT | CASGLLTGVTEAFF
TRBJ1-1 | - | TRBV6-2/TRBV6-3 | - | TGTGCCAGCAGTAACCAACTAATGAACACTGAAGCTTTCTTT | CASSNQLMNTEAFF
TRBJ1-2 | - | TRBV5-1 | TRBD1 | TGCGCCAGCAGCCAGGGACAGTATAACTATGGCTACACCTTC | CASSQGQYNYGYTF
TRBJ1-5 | - | TRBV6-6 | TRBD1 | TGTGCCAGCAGTTCCATTGGACAGGGGGCGAATCAGCCCCAGCATTTT | CASSSIGQGANQPQHF
TRBJ1-2 | - | TRBV2 | - | TGTGCCAGCAGTGGGGCCTCAGGGACTGATGGCTACACCTTC | CASSGASGTDGYTF
TRBJ2-7 | few | TRBV7-9 | TRBD2 | TGTGCCAGCGGCCAGCGGGGGTACGAGCAGTACTTC | CASGQRGYEQYF
TRBJ1-5 | - | TRBV19 | - | TGTGCCAGTAGTTGGACAACACTTAGCAATCAGCCCCAGCATTTT | CASSWTTLSNQPQHF
TRBJ2-3 | - | TRBV10-1 | - | TGCGCCAGCAGTGACCCCGGACAGCTCGGCGATACGCAGTATTTT | CASSDPGQLGDTQYF
TRBJ2-3 | - | TRBV4-3 | - | TGCGCCAGCAGTGGAGGACCTAGCACAGATACGCAGTATTTT | CASSGGPSTDTQYF
TRBJ2-2 | - | TRBV11-1 | - | TGTGCCAGCAGCTTAGATCGAGGGCGAGACACCGGGGAGCTGTTTTTT | CASSLDRGRDTGELFF
TRBJ2-7 | few | TRBV5-6 | - | TGTGCCAGCAGCCGTCAGTCGGCGGACGAGCAGTACTTC | CASSRQSADEQYF
TRBJ1-1 | - | TRBV30 | - | TGTGCCTGGAGTCAGGGGTCGGGGGGCCTCACTGAAGCTTTCTTT | CAWSQGSGGLTEAFF
TRBJ2-7 | - | TRBV9 | TRBD1 | TGTGCCAGCAGCGGAACAGGGGACGACTACGAGCAGTACTTC | CASSGTGDDYEQYF
TRBJ1-1 | - | TRBV6-5 | TRBD1 | TGTGCCAGCAGTTACTCATGGACAGGGGCGAACACTGAAGCTTTCTTT | CASSYSWTGANTEAFF
TRBJ2-6 | - | TRBV3-1/TRBV3-2 | - | TGTGCCAGCAGCCAAGAGGGCACCAACTCTGGGGCCAACGTCCTGACTTTC | CASSQEGTNSGANVLTF
TRBJ1-2 | - | TRBV4-3 | TRBD1 | TGCGCCAGCAGCCCCCACACAGGGGGGATTAACTATGGCTACACCTTC | CASSPHTGGINYGYTF
TRBJ2-3 | - | TRBV5-1 | TRBD2 | TGCGCCAGCAGCTCTCGACTAGCGAGGAGCACAGATACGCAGTATTTT | CASSSRLARSTDTQYF
TRBJ2-1 | - | TRBV27 | TRBD2 | TGTGCCAGCAGTTTTGTGTTAGCGGGGGAAGGTGAGCAGTTCTTC | CASSFVLAGEGEQFF
TRBJ1-5 | - | TRBV5-6 | TRBD1 | TGTGCCAGCAGCTCGACAGGGCCAGGCAATCAGCCCCAGCATTTT | CASSSTGPGNQPQHF
TRBJ1-2 | - | TRBV7-9 | - | TGTGCCAGCAGTTGGGGCTACTATGGCTACACCTTC | CASSWGYYGYTF
TRBJ2-3 | - | TRBV7-9 | TRBD2 | TGTGCCAGCAGCAGGACTAGCGGGGGGACAGATACGCAGTATTTT | CASSRTSGGTDTQYF
TRBJ1-5 | - | TRBV27 | - | TGTGCCAGCAGTTTCTATAGCAATCAGCCCCAGCATTTT | CASSFYSNQPQHF
TRBJ1-2 | - | TRBV7-9 | TRBD1 | TGTGCCACCGAGGGACAGCCTTATGGCTACACCTTC | CATEGQPYGYTF
TRBJ1-2 | - | TRBV19 | - | TGTGCCAGTAGTACCGGACTTAACTATGGCTACACCTTC | CASSTGLNYGYTF
TRBJ2-7 | - | TRBV6-2/TRBV6-3 | TRBD2 | TGTGCCAGCAGTTACCGAAAAACTAGCGGGGATGCCTACGAGCAGTACTTC | CASSYRKTSGDAYEQYF
TRBJ1-4 | once | TRBV10-3 | - | TGTGCCGCGGCGCGAAGCACTAATGAAAAACTGTTTTTT | CAAARSTNEKLFF
TRBJ2-7 | - | TRBV21-1 | - | TGTGCCAGCAGCAAAGAGGGGACAGGGGGCCTCGAGCAGTACTTC | CASSKEGTGGLEQYF
TRBJ1-2 | many | TRBV25-1 | - | TGTGCCAGCCTTACCGGGGGAAGCTACACCTTC | CASLTGGSYTF
TRBJ1-1 | - | TRBV7-9 | - | TGTGCCGGTCTGGAGGCGAACACTGAAGCTTTCTTT | CAGLEANTEAFF
TRBJ1-5 | - | TRBV2 | TRBD1 | TGTGCCAGCAGGTCCGGGACAGGGGGCAATCAGCCCCAGCATTTT | CASRSGTGGNQPQHF
TRBJ1-2 | - | TRBV6-5 | TRBD1 | TGTGCCAGCAGTTACTCGAACAGGGGGTATGGCTACACCTTC | CASSYSNRGYGYTF
TRBJ2-1 | - | TRBV6-2/TRBV6-3 | TRBD2 | TGTGCCAGCAGTTACAGCGGGGGGGTTAACAATGAGCAGTTCTTC | CASSYSGGVNNEQFF
TRBJ2-2 | - | TRBV7-3 | TRBD1 | TGTGCCAGCAGCTTAGACGGGACAGGGTACACCGGGGAGCTGTTTTTT | CASSLDGTGYTGELFF
TRBJ1-2 | - | TRBV6-6 | - | TGTGCCAGCAGTTACGAGCACCTCTATGGCTACACCTTC | CASSYEHLYGYTF
TRBJ2-5 | - | TRBV2 | - | TGTGCCAGCCTGGGGCGGGGACTGGAGGAGACCCAGTACTTC | CASLGRGLEETQYF
TRBJ1-1 | - | TRBV3-1/TRBV3-2 | - | TGTGCCAGCAGCCAGGGGCCTGAAGCTTTCTTT | CASSQGPEAFF
TRBJ2-1 | - | TRBV7-3 | - | TGTGCCAGCAGCTTATATATGGCAGGAAGAAATGAGCAGTTCTTC | CASSLYMAGRNEQFF
TRBJ2-5 | - | TRBV5-6 | TRBD1 | TGTGCCAGCAGCTTGACTACAGGGGGCGAAGGAGAGACCCAGTACTTC | CASSLTTGGEGETQYF
TRBJ1-2 | - | TRBV7-2 | TRBD1 | TGTGCCAGCAGCTCCCGAACAGGGGCGGACTATGGCTACACCTTC | CASSSRTGADYGYTF
TRBJ1-3 | - | TRBV9 | TRBD1 | TGTGCCAGCAGCGCGACAGGGGGACGAAACACCATATATTTT | CASSATGGRNTIYF
TRBJ1-2 | - | TRBV28 | - | TGTGCCAGCAGTTTGTCCATCAACTATGGCTACACCTTC | CASSLSINYGYTF
TRBJ1-1 | - | TRBV30 | - | TGTGCCTGGAGTGACTACAGGGATGGTTTGGCTGAAGCTTTCTTT | CAWSDYRDGLAEAFF
TRBJ1-1 | few | TRBV6-5 | - | TGTGCCAGCATCAGGAACACTGAAGCTTTCTTT | CASIRNTEAFF
TRBJ1-5 | - | TRBV7-2 | - | TGTGTCAGCAGCTTAGAAGGGGATCAGCCCCAGCATTTT | CVSSLEGDQPQHF
TRBJ1-2 | - | TRBV4-1 | TRBD1 | TGCGCCAGCAGCCAACAAACAGGGGGCCTAAACTATGGCTACACCTTC | CASSQQTGGLNYGYTF
TRBJ1-3 | - | TRBV21-1 | - | TGTGCCAGCAGTACGAACAGGGGTGGAAACACCATATATTTT | CASSTNRGGNTIYF